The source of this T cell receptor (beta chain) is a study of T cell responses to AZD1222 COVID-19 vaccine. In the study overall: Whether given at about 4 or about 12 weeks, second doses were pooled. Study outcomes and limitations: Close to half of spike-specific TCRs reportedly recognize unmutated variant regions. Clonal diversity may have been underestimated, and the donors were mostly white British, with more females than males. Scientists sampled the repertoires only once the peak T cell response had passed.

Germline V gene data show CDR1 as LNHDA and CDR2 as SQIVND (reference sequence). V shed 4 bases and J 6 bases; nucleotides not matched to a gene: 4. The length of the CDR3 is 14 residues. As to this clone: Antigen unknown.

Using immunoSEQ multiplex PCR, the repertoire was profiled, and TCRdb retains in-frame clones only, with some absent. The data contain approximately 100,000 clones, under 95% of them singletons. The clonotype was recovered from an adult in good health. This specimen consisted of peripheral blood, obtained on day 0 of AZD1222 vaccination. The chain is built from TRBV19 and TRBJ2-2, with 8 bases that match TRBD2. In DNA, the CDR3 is TGTGCCAGTAGTAGCCCGCGGGGGGCCGGGGAGCTGTTTTTT. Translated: CASSSPRGAGELFF. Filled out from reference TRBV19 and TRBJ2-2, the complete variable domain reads DGGITQSPKYLFRKEGQNVTLSCEQNLNHDAMYWYRQDPGQGLRLIYYSQIVNDFQKGDIAEGYSVSREKKESFPLTVTSAQKNPTAFYLCASSSPRGAGELFFGEGSRLTVL.